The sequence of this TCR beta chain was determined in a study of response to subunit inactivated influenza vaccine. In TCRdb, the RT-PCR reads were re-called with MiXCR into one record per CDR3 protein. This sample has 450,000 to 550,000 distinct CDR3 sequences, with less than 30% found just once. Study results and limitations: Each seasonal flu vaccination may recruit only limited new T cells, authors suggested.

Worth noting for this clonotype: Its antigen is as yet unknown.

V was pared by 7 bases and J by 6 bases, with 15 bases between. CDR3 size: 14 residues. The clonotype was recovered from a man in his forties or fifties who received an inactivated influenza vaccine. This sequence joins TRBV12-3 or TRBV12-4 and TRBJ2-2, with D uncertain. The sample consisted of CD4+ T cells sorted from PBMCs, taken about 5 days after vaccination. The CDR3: CASNRGTMAGELFF. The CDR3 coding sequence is TGTGCCAGCAACCGCGGAACGATGGCCGGGGAGCTGTTTTTT.